Following are 2 T cell receptor beta chains from one sample sequenced in a study of spatial heterogeneity in lung cancer. For these TCRs, the target antigens are not known. TCRdb ran MiXCR on the 5' RACE reads and lists one entry per CDR3 protein. The sample gives about 100,000 distinct CDR3 sequences, 4.4% of which show up once; approximately 22% is in the top ten. This sample's time point: sample taken at primary tumor resection. General study findings and limits: The study found that expanded intratumoral alpha and beta TCR counts tracked tumor mutation counts.

The specimen comprised lung tumor tissue, sampled at surgery. The receptors come from a male donor with early-stage non-small cell lung cancer.

This clonotype was counted many times. The rearrangement joins TRBV20-1 to TRBJ1-2; TRBD1 matches 9 bases. The germline CDR1 and CDR2 sequences are DFQATT and SNEGSKA (reference sequence). This CDR3 spans 13 amino acids. V shed 6 bases and J 4 bases; nucleotides not matched to a gene: 6. DNA for the CDR3: TGCAGTGCCACACAGGGGGCAATCTATGGCTACACCTTC. Amino acids: CSATQGAIYGYTF.

This clonotype was detected ten times or more. The rearrangement uses TRBV14 and TRBJ2-7; D might be TRBD2 (6 bases). Germline CDR1 reads SGHDN; CDR2 reads FVKESK. CDR3 length: 17 amino acids. Trimming took 4 bases from V and 2 from J, leaving 21 bases between them. CDR3 coding DNA: TGTGCCAGCAGCCTATTAGGGACTTCCAGACCACCCTACGAGCAGTACTTC. Residues: CASSLLGTSRPPYEQYF. The variable domain in full, with the rest retrieved from reference TRBV14 and TRBJ2-7, is EAGVTQFPSHSVIEKGQTVTLRCDPISGHDNLYWYRRVMGKEIKFLLHFVKESKQDESGMPNNRFLAERTGGTYSTLKVQPAELEDSGVYFCASSLLGTSRPPYEQYFGPGTRLTVT.